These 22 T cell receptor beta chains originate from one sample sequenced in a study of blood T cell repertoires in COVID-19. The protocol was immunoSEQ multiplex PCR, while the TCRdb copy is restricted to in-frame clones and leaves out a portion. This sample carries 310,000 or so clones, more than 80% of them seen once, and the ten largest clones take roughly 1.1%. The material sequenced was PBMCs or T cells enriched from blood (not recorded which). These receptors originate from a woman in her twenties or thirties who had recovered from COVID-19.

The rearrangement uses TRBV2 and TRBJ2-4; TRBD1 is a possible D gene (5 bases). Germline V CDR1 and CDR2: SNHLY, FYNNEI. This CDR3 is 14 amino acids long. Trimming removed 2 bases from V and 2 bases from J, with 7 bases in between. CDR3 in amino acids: CASSERGPKNIQYF. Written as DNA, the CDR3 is TGTGCCAGCAGTGAAAGGGGCCCCAAAAACATTCAGTACTTC.

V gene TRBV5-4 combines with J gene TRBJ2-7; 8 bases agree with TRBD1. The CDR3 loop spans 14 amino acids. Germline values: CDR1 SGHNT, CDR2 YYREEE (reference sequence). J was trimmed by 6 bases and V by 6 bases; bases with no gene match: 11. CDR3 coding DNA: TGTGCCAGCACCACAGGACAGGGACGAGGCGAGCAGTACTTC. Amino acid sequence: CASTTGQGRGEQYF. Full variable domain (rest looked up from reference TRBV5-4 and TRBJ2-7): ETGVTQSPTHLIKTRGQQVTLRCSSQSGHNTVSWYQQALGQGPQFIFQYYREEENGRGNFPPRFSGLQFPNYSSELNVNALELDDSALYLCASTTGQGRGEQYFGPGTRLTVT.

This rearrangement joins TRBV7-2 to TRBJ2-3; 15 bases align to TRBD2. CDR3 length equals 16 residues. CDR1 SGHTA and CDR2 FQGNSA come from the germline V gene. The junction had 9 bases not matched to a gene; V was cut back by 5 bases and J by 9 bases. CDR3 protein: CASSPPGTSGRNTQYF. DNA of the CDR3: TGTGCCAGCAGCCCACCCGGGACTAGCGGGAGGAACACGCAGTATTTT.

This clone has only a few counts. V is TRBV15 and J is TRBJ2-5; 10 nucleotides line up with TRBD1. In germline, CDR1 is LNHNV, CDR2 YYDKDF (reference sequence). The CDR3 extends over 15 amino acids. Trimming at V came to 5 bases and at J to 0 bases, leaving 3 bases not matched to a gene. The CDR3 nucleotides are TGTGCCACCAGCGAGGGACAGGGGAACCAAGAGACCCAGTACTTC. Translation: CATSEGQGNQETQYF.

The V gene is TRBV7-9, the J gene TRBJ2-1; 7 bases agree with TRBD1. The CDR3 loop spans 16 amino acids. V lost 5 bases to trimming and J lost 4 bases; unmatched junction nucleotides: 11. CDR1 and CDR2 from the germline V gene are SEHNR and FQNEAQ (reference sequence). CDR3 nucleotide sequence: TGTGCCAGCAGCGTCCTAGGGACAGATATGTACAATGAGCAGTTCTTC. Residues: CASSVLGTDMYNEQFF.

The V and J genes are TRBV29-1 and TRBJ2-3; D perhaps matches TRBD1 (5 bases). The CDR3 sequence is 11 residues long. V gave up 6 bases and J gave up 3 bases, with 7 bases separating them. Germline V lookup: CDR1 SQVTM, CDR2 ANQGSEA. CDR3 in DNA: TGCAGCGTCAGGGTTACAGATACGCAGTATTTT. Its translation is CSVRVTDTQYF.

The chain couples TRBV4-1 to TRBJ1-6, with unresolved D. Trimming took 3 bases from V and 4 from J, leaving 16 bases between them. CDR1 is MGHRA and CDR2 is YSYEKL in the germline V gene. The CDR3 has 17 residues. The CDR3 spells CASSHTQDGRYNSPLHF. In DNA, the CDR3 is TGCGCCAGCAGCCACACCCAGGACGGGAGGTATAATTCACCCCTCCACTTT.

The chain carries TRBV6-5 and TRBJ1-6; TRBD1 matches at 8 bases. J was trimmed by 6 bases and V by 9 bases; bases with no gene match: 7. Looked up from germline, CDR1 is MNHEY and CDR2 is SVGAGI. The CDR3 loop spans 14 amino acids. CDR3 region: CASHPGQVNSPLHF. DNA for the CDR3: TGTGCCAGTCATCCGGGACAGGTTAATTCACCCCTCCACTTT.

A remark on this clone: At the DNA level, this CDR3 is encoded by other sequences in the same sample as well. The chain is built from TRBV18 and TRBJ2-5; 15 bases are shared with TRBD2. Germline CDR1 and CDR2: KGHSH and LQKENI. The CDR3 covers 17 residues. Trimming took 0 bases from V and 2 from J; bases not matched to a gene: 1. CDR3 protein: CASSPPGLAGGQETQYF. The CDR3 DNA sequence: TGTGCCAGCTCACCACCCGGACTAGCGGGAGGGCAAGAGACCCAGTACTTC.

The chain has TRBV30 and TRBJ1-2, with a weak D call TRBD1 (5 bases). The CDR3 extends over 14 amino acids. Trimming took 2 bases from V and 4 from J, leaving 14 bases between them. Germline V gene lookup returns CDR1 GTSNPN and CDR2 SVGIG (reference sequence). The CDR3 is CAWSQGVGGYGYTF. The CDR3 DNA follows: TGTGCCTGGAGTCAAGGGGTCGGGGGCTATGGCTACACCTTC.

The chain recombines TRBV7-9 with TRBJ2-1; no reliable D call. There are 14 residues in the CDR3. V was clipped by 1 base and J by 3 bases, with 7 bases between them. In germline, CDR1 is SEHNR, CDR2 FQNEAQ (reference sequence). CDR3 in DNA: TGTGCCAGCAGCTTAGAGAGTCTCTACAATGAGCAGTTCTTC. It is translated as CASSLESLYNEQFF.

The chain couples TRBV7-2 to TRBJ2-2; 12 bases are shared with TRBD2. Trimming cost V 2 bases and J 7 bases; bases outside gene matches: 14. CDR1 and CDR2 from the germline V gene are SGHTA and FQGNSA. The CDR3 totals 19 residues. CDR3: CASSLRGNLAGGPDGELFF. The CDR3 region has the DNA TGTGCCAGCAGCTTAAGGGGTAACCTAGCGGGAGGGCCTGACGGGGAGCTGTTTTTT.

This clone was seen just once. This chain's CDR3 is CARHIRTGGNEQFF. The CDR3 bases are TGTGCCAGGCATATCAGGACAGGGGGGAATGAGCAGTTCTTC. The rearrangement joins TRBV6-5 to TRBJ2-1; 10 nucleotides line up with TRBD1. The CDR3 has 14 residues. From germline, CDR1 is MNHEY and CDR2 SVGAGI. V shed 9 bases and J 7 bases; nucleotides not matched to a gene: 9.

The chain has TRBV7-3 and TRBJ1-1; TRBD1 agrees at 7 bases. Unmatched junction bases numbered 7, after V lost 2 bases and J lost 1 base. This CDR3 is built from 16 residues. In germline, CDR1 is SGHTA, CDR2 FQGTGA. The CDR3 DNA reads TGTGCCAGCAGCTTAGATACCGGGACAGCGAACACTGAAGCTTTCTTT. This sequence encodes CASSLDTGTANTEAFF.

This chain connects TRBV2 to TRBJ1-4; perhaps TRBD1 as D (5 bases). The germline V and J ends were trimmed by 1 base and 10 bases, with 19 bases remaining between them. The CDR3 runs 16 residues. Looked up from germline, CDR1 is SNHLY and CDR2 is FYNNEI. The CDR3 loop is CASSEGGHGREGKLFF. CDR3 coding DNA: TGTGCCAGCAGTGAAGGAGGACACGGCAGGGAGGGAAAACTGTTTTTT.

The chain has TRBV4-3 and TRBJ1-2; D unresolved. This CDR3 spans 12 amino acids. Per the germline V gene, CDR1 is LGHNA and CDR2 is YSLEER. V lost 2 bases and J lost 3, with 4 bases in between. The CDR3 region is CASSQFDYGYTF. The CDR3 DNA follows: TGCGCCAGCAGCCAATTCGACTATGGCTACACCTTC.

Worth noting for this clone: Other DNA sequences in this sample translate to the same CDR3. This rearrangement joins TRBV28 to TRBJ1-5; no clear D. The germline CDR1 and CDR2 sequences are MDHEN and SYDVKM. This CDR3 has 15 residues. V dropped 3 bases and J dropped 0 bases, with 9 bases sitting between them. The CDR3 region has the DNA TGTGCCAGCAGTTTGCGGGGTCTTAGCAATCAGCCCCAGCATTTT. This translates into CASSLRGLSNQPQHF.

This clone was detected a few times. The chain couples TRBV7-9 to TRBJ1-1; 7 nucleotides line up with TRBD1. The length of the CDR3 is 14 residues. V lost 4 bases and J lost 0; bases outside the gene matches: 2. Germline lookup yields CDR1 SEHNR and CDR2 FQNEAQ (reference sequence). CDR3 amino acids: CASSSQGMNTEAFF. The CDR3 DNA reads TGTGCCAGCAGCTCACAGGGGATGAACACTGAAGCTTTCTTT.

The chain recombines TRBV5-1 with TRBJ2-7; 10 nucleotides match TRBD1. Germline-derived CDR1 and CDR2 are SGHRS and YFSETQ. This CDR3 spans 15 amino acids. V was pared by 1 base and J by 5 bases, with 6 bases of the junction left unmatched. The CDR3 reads CASSLMGQGTNEQYF. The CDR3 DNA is TGCGCCAGCAGCTTGATGGGACAGGGGACGAACGAGCAGTACTTC. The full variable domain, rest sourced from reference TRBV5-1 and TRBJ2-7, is KAGVTQTPRYLIKTRGQQVTLSCSPISGHRSVSWYQQTPGQGLQFLFEYFSETQRNKGNFPGRFSGRQFSNSRSEMNVSTLELGDSALYLCASSLMGQGTNEQYFGPGTRLTVT.

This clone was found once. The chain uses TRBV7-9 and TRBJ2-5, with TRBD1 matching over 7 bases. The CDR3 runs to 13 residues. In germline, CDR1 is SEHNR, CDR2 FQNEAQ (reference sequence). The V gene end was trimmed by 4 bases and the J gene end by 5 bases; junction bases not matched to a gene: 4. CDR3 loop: CASSSTGSETQYF. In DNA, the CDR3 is TGTGCCAGCAGCTCGACAGGGTCCGAGACCCAGTACTTC.

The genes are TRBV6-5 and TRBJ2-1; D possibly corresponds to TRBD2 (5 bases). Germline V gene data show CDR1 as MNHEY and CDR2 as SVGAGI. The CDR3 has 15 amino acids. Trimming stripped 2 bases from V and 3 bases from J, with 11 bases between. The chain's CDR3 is CASSYAGSHYNEQFF. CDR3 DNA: TGTGCCAGCAGTTACGCGGGCAGCCACTACAATGAGCAGTTCTTC.

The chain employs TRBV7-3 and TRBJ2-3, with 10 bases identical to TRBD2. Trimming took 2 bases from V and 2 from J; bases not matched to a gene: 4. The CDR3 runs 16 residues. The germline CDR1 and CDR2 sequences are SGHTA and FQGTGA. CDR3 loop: CASSLGAGGPTDTQYF. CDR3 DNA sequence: TGTGCCAGCAGCTTAGGAGCGGGAGGGCCCACAGATACGCAGTATTTT. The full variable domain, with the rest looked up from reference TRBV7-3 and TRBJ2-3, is GAGVSQTPSNKVTEKGKYVELRCDPISGHTALYWYRQSLGQGPEFLIYFQGTGAADDSGLPNDRFFAVRPEGSVSTLKIQRTERGDSAVYLCASSLGAGGPTDTQYFGPGTRLTVL.